A selection of T cell receptor beta chains follows, all from one sample in a study of T cell responses to AZD1222 COVID-19 vaccine. The protocol was immunoSEQ multiplex PCR, while the TCRdb copy is restricted to in-frame clones and leaves out a portion. The sample consists of under 130,000 clones, 70% to 90% of them appearing once. The sequenced sample was peripheral blood, obtained on day 0 of AZD1222 vaccination. The origin of the receptors is an adult in good health. Both conserved end residues are part of each CDR3. A D gene is named only where the DNA matches it firmly. Not all rows give a size; the values are once, few, many and, for expanded clones, a class.

>-|TRBV5-4|TRBJ2-5|TRBD1
CASSLLRSRDRQETQYF
TGTGCCAGCAGCTTGTTGAGGAGCCGGGACAGGCAAGAGACCCAGTACTTC
>-|TRBV10-3|TRBJ2-1|TRBD2
CAISWGGVYNEQFF
TGTGCCATCAGCTGGGGGGGGGTCTACAATGAGCAGTTCTTC
>-|TRBV15|TRBJ2-2|-
CATSRLRGPPGELFF
TGTGCCACCAGCAGGCTCAGGGGCCCGCCCGGGGAGCTGTTTTTT
>-|TRBV12-3/TRBV12-4|TRBJ1-1|-
CASTPEGNTEAFF
TGTGCCAGCACCCCCGAAGGAAACACTGAAGCTTTCTTT
>-|TRBV28|TRBJ1-3|-
CASSPPLWAGNTIYF
TGTGCCAGCAGTCCCCCCCTATGGGCGGGAAACACCATATATTTT
>-|TRBV4-2|TRBJ2-4|-
CASSQGGTKNIQYF
TGTGCCAGCAGCCAAGGGGGAACCAAAAACATTCAGTACTTC
>-|TRBV14|TRBJ1-4|-
CASSQVPEIGLFF
TGTGCCAGCAGCCAAGTCCCGGAAATCGGACTGTTTTTT
>-|TRBV5-3|TRBJ2-4|-
CARSLGNRAKIAKNIQYF
TGTGCCAGAAGCTTGGGAAACAGGGCAAAGATAGCCAAAAACATTCAGTACTTC
>-|TRBV6-1|TRBJ1-1|-
CASSSKQNTEAFF
TGTGCCAGCAGTTCGAAGCAGAACACTGAAGCTTTCTTT
>-|TRBV11-3|TRBJ2-7|TRBD2
CASSLDLVVAGTYEQYF
TGTGCCAGCAGCTTAGATTTGGTGGTAGCGGGGACCTACGAGCAGTACTTC
>-|TRBV6-6|TRBJ2-2|-
CASRIAGELFF
TGTGCCAGCAGGATAGCCGGGGAGCTGTTTTTT
>few|TRBV24-1|TRBJ1-4|-
CATSDKDRLNKLFF
TGTGCCACCAGTGATAAAGACAGGCTGAACAAACTGTTTTTT
>-|TRBV7-6|TRBJ2-1|-
CASSPRLWEDNNEQFF
TGTGCCAGCAGCCCCCGACTTTGGGAGGATAACAATGAGCAGTTCTTC
>-|TRBV5-4|TRBJ2-7|TRBD2
CASSLTGGDEQYF
TGTGCCAGCAGCTTGACGGGAGGTGACGAGCAGTACTTC
>-|TRBV4-2|TRBJ1-5|-
CASSQGAYSNQPQHF
TGTGCCAGCAGCCAAGGGGCTTATAGCAATCAGCCCCAGCATTTT
>-|TRBV9|TRBJ1-4|-
CASSVGPSVRTNEKLFF
TGTGCCAGCAGCGTAGGTCCCAGCGTGCGGACTAATGAAAAACTGTTTTTT
>-|TRBV6-2/TRBV6-3|TRBJ2-3|-
CASSTGIRVVDTQYF
TGTGCCAGCAGTACCGGGATCAGGGTAGTAGATACGCAGTATTTT
>-|TRBV6-1|TRBJ2-5|-
CASSDLRGTSQETQYF
TGTGCCAGCAGTGACCTGAGGGGTACCTCCCAAGAGACCCAGTACTTC
>once|TRBV6-5|TRBJ2-3|TRBD2
CASSYASGGRGTQYF
TGTGCCAGCAGTTATGCTAGCGGGGGGAGGGGTACGCAGTATTTT
>-|TRBV10-3|TRBJ1-2|-
CAISESSWPRYGYTF
TGTGCCATCAGTGAGTCTAGTTGGCCCCGCTATGGCTACACCTTC
>-|TRBV20-1|TRBJ2-7|TRBD2
CSASSAGGINSYEQYF
TGCAGTGCTAGTTCCGCGGGGGGTATCAACTCCTACGAGCAGTACTTC
>few|TRBV6-5|TRBJ1-6|TRBD1
CASTPQGVGSPLHF
TGTGCCAGCACCCCACAGGGGGTTGGTTCACCCCTCCACTTT
>-|TRBV10-3|TRBJ1-5|-
CAISEYREDQPQHF
TGTGCCATCAGTGAGTACAGGGAGGATCAGCCCCAGCATTTT
>-|TRBV11-3|TRBJ1-2|-
CASSRTGDYGYTF
TGTGCCAGCAGCCGGACGGGAGACTATGGCTACACCTTC
>-|TRBV11-3|TRBJ1-3|TRBD1
CASSGGFGNTIYF
TGTGCCAGCTCAGGGGGGTTTGGAAACACCATATATTTT
>-|TRBV12-3/TRBV12-4|TRBJ1-2|-
CASSLGSYGYTF
TGTGCCAGCAGTTTAGGCAGCTATGGCTACACCTTC
>once|TRBV28|TRBJ2-1|-
CASSPLAPRVEFF
TGTGCCAGCAGCCCACTGGCCCCGCGGGTTGAGTTCTTC
>-|TRBV19|TRBJ1-5|-
CASSILAGEGQPQHF
TGTGCCAGTAGTATTCTAGCGGGGGAAGGTCAGCCCCAGCATTTT
>once|TRBV29-1|TRBJ2-1|TRBD1
CSVGQGAHNEQFF
TGCAGCGTCGGACAGGGGGCACACAATGAGCAGTTCTTC
>-|TRBV7-2|TRBJ1-6|-
CASRTGVSSYNSPLHF
TGTGCCAGCAGGACGGGGGTCAGCTCCTATAATTCACCCCTCCACTTT
>-|TRBV9|TRBJ1-1|-
CASSVAGRNTEAFF
TGTGCCAGCAGCGTAGCGGGGAGAAACACTGAAGCTTTCTTT
>-|TRBV6-1|TRBJ1-6|-
CASSDSRNYNSPLHF
TGTGCCAGCAGTGATAGCAGGAACTATAATTCACCCCTCCACTTT
>-|TRBV7-9|TRBJ2-1|-
CASSLGGTYNEQFF
TGTGCCAGCAGCTTAGGGGGGACCTACAATGAGCAGTTCTTC
>-|TRBV6-1|TRBJ2-5|TRBD1
CASSEAEGGAETQYF
TGTGCCAGCAGTGAAGCGGAAGGGGGCGCGGAGACCCAGTACTTC
>-|TRBV29-1|TRBJ2-1|TRBD1
CSVDRGLDEQFF
TGCAGCGTTGACAGGGGGCTCGATGAGCAGTTCTTC
>-|TRBV6-6|TRBJ2-2|-
CASAGAENTGELFF
TGTGCCAGCGCTGGGGCAGAGAACACCGGGGAGCTGTTTTTT
>-|TRBV2|TRBJ2-7|TRBD2
CASSEGTSGTYEQYF
TGTGCCAGCAGTGAAGGGACTAGCGGGACTTACGAGCAGTACTTC
>-|TRBV9|TRBJ2-1|TRBD2
CASTPTSGRVSYNEQFF
TGTGCCAGCACCCCAACCAGCGGGAGAGTCTCCTACAATGAGCAGTTCTTC
>-|TRBV5-1|TRBJ1-5|-
CASSLGPNQPQHF
TGCGCCAGCAGCTTGGGTCCGAATCAGCCCCAGCATTTT
>-|TRBV7-3|TRBJ1-1|-
CASSSSPTGLTEAFF
TGTGCCAGCAGCTCCTCGCCGACAGGTCTCACTGAAGCTTTCTTT
>-|TRBV7-8|TRBJ2-5|TRBD1
CASSVLTGAGETQYF
TGTGCCAGCAGCGTCCTAACAGGGGCTGGGGAGACCCAGTACTTC